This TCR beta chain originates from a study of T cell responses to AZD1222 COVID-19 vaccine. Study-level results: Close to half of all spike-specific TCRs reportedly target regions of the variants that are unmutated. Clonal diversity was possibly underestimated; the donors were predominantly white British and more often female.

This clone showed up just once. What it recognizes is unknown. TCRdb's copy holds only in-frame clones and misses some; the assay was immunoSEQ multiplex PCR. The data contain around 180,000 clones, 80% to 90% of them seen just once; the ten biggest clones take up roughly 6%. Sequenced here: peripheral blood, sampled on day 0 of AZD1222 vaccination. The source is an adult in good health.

The CDR3 loop reads CASSLGTASYNEQFF. The CDR3, as DNA: TGTGCCAGCTCACTAGGGACGGCCTCCTACAATGAGCAGTTCTTC. The chain employs TRBV18 and TRBJ2-1; D may correspond to TRBD1 or TRBD2 (5 bases each). Deletions cut 4 bases from V and 0 bases from J, with 10 bases between. Germline-derived CDR1 and CDR2 are KGHSH and LQKENI. This CDR3 is 15 amino acids long.